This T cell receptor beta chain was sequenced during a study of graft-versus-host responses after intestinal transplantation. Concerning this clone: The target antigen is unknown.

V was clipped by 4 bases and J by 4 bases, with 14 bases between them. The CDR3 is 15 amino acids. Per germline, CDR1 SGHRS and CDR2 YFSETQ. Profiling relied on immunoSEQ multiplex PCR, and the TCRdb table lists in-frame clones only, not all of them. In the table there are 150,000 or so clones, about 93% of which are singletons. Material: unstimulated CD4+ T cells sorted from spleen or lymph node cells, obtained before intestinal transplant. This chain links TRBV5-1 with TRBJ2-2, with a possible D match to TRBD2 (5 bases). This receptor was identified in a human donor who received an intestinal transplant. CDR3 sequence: CASSLEGSGTGELFF. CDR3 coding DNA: TGCGCCAGCAGCCTTGAGGGAAGCGGCACCGGGGAGCTGTTTTTT. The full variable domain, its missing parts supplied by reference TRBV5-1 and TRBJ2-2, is KAGVTQTPRYLIKTRGQQVTLSCSPISGHRSVSWYQQTPGQGLQFLFEYFSETQRNKGNFPGRFSGRQFSNSRSEMNVSTLELGDSALYLCASSLEGSGTGELFFGEGSRLTVL.